A selection of T cell receptor beta chains follows, all from one sample in a study of CD8+CD57+ T cells in acquired aplastic anemia. TCRdb used MiXCR to reprocess the reads, holding one entry per CDR3 protein. In the table there are around 170,000 distinct CDR3 sequences, 48% of which are singletons. Sequencing was carried out using sorted CD4+, CD8+, or CD8+CD57+ T cells (not recorded which) from PBMCs. The receptors come from a human donor with aplastic anemia. CDR3s leave out the opening cysteine and the closing phenylalanine or tryptophan. The D gene is left open where the match is weak. Expanded clones are given a class, and other clones once, few, many or no size at all.

V,J,size,D,CDR3
TRBV19,TRBJ2-4,-,TRBD1,ASRPTGQVNIQY
TRBV19,TRBJ1-1,-,-,ASSIDSYMNTEAF
TRBV19,TRBJ2-3,once,TRBD1,ASSAQPGQGTDTQY
TRBV5-1,TRBJ2-5,many,TRBD2,ASSLSHSGGGTQY
TRBV19,TRBJ1-2,-,TRBD1,ASSQGRGGNYGHT
TRBV12-3/TRBV12-4,TRBJ1-1,many,-,ASSPTEGNTEAF
TRBV9,TRBJ1-4,many,TRBD1,ASSVLGTGREKLF
TRBV5-1,TRBJ1-1,once,-,ASSTGHSNTEAF
TRBV18,TRBJ1-6,many,-,ASSQEQQSPLH
TRBV25-1,TRBJ1-5,-,-,ASGYQGSQH
TRBV12-3/TRBV12-4,TRBJ2-7,-,TRBD2,ASSLRSSGTYEQY
TRBV10-1,TRBJ2-7,-,TRBD2,ASSDPSGAYEQY
TRBV4-2,TRBJ2-4,-,TRBD1,ASSPTGRAKNIQY
TRBV5-6,TRBJ1-1,-,-,ASSVTNRRTEAF
TRBV7-2,TRBJ1-5,few,-,ASSFDTSNQPQH
TRBV19,TRBJ2-1,-,-,ASRSRTSFHEQF
TRBV7-3,TRBJ1-6,many,-,ASSLSVWGSNSPLH
TRBV7-2,TRBJ2-6,-,TRBD1,ASSLWGQGTNVLT
TRBV5-6,TRBJ1-5,-,TRBD1,ASSLAGTANQPQH
TRBV15,TRBJ2-7,-,-,ATSRTAPTYEQY
TRBV20-1,TRBJ2-1,-,-,SASLPGGYNEQF
TRBV20-1,TRBJ2-1,many,TRBD2,SARSPAGEGNEQF
TRBV6-1,TRBJ1-2,many,TRBD1,ASSRGQGNGYT
TRBV7-9,TRBJ1-1,-,-,ASSLAVVGTEAF
TRBV29-1,TRBJ1-2,many,-,SVQQRSRSGYT
TRBV10-3,TRBJ2-1,few,-,AISDWSGTYNEQF
TRBV12-3/TRBV12-4,TRBJ2-1,-,-,ASSFSGDEQF
TRBV3-1,TRBJ1-5,-,-,ASSPLLGQPQH
TRBV25-1,TRBJ2-6,few,-,ASSVITGTGANVLT
TRBV25-1,TRBJ2-3,-,-,ASGPHRASTDTQY
TRBV5-6,TRBJ2-7,many,-,ASSRRHTISYEQY
TRBV6-1,TRBJ2-7,many,TRBD1,ASSERTGARYEQY
TRBV29-1,TRBJ1-1,-,-,SVDPLPGQAF
TRBV12-3/TRBV12-4,TRBJ1-3,-,-,ASSFLDVAT
TRBV11-2,TRBJ2-1,many,TRBD2,ASSLVSGSVNEQF
TRBV20-1,TRBJ2-1,-,TRBD2,SAEATSGSEQTLGF
TRBV7-2,TRBJ2-5,many,-,ASSLSAGGETQY
TRBV29-1,TRBJ2-1,-,TRBD2,SMCLTSAGREQF
TRBV6-5,TRBJ2-1,many,-,ASSSNEQF
TRBV7-6,TRBJ2-7,-,TRBD2,ASSPSSGGASYEQY
TRBV10-1,TRBJ2-1,-,TRBD1,ASTPGTGVYNEQF
TRBV7-9,TRBJ2-5,-,TRBD2,ASSYGTSVDETQY
TRBV5-1,TRBJ2-1,-,-,ASSLLLVGYEQL
TRBV6-4,TRBJ1-1,-,-,ASRNQENTEAF
TRBV13,TRBJ2-2,many,-,ASSVLPGELF
TRBV5-4,TRBJ2-3,-,-,ASSPKWADTQY
TRBV15,TRBJ2-6,few,-,ASNHGGTGANVLT
TRBV15,TRBJ1-2,-,-,ATSVEQGNYGYT
TRBV24-1,TRBJ2-5,-,TRBD1,ATSDPTGGTETQY
TRBV12-3/TRBV12-4,TRBJ1-1,many,-,ASSPSDGVNTEAF
TRBV19,TRBJ1-2,many,TRBD1,ASSKRDRVMGYT
TRBV2,TRBJ1-2,-,TRBD1,ASRRQGDNYGYT
TRBV5-4,TRBJ1-5,-,-,ASSLAGGRGQPQH
TRBV7-8,TRBJ1-5,once,TRBD1,ASSSRQGANNQPQH